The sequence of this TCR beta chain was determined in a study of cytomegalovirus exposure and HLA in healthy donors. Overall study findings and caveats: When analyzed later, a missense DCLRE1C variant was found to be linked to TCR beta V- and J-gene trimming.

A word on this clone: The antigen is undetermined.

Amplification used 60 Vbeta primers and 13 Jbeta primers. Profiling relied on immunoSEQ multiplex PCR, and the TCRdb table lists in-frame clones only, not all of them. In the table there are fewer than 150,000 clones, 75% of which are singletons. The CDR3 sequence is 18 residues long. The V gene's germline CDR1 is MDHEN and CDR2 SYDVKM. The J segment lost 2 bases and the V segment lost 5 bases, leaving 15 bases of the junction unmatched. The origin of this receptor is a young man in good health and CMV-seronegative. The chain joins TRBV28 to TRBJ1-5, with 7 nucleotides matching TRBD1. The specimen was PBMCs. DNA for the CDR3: TGTGCCAGCAGTATACGAGACAGGGTGTGGTATGGCAATCAGCCCCAGCATTTT. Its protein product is CASSIRDRVWYGNQPQHF.